Following are 19 T cell receptor beta chains from one sample sequenced in a study of regulatory T cells in long-lasting Graves disease. Time point in this sample: newly diagnosed GD, antithyroid drugs for less than 3 months. PBMC RNA was the source of the TCR library. Sequencing libraries for TCR beta were prepared with iRepertoire HTBI primers and Arm-PCR of CDR3 regions. TCRdb re-called the multiplex PCR reads with MiXCR, one entry per CDR3 protein. The top ten hold 20% to 30% of the sample, which has about 530,000 distinct CDR3 sequences, about 16% seen once. This sample was also put to use in a study of T cells in Graves' hyperthyroidism and ophthalmopathy.

The sequences come from peripheral blood mononuclear cells (PBMCs), collected at new diagnosis, from a patient treated with antithyroid drugs. The origin of the receptors is a woman aged 35-65 years with Graves disease.

The V gene is TRBV7-2, the J gene TRBJ1-4; D possibly corresponds to TRBD1 (6 bases). V lost 1 base and J 7 bases, leaving 10 bases between the germline ends. The CDR3 length is 14 residues. CDR1 and CDR2 (germline): SGHTA, FQGNSA. CDR3 nucleotides: TGTGCCAGCAGCTTAGGGGGGCTAAGTGAAAAACTGTTTTTT. This translates into CASSLGGLSEKLFF.

This clonotype was observed once. The chain links TRBV11-2 to TRBJ1-1; TRBD1 agrees at 8 bases. V was clipped by 7 bases and J by 7 bases; unmatched bases: 17. Germline V CDR1 and CDR2: SGHAT, FQNNGV. This CDR3 contains 16 residues. The CDR3 protein is CASNRGPGTGPFEAFF. The CDR3 coding sequence is TGTGCCAGCAACAGGGGCCCCGGGACAGGTCCCTTTGAAGCTTTCTTT.

V and J are TRBV6-2 or TRBV6-3 and TRBJ1-6; 7 bases agree with TRBD1. V was pared by 0 bases and J by 9 bases, with 5 bases of the junction left unmatched. This CDR3 has 15 residues. The germline V gene encodes CDR1 MNHEY and CDR2 SVGEGT. The CDR3 nucleotides are TGTGCCAGCAGTTACTCCAGGGGGAGGACTTCACCCCTCCACTTT. It yields the protein CASSYSRGRTSPLHF.

The V call is TRBV7-8, the J call TRBJ2-3; 13 bases map to TRBD2. This CDR3 comprises 13 residues. J was trimmed by 9 bases and V by 4 bases; bases with no gene match: 1. Germline V gene sequence: CDR1 SGHVS, CDR2 FQNEAQ. CDR3 coding DNA: TGTGCCAGCAGCTCGGGACTAGCGGGGACGCAGTATTTT. The encoded protein is CASSSGLAGTQYF.

This clonotype was detected only a few times. V and J are TRBV20-1 and TRBJ1-2, with a tentative D call TRBD1 (6 bases). Germline CDR1 and CDR2: DFQATT and SNEGSKA (reference sequence). V was pared by 4 bases and J by 3 bases, with 15 bases between. This CDR3 contains 14 residues. CDR3 sequence: CSATTGAGDYGYTF. The CDR3 DNA is TGCAGTGCTACCACGGGGGCAGGGGACTATGGCTACACCTTC.

This clonotype was seen a few times. The chain carries TRBV7-3 and TRBJ2-2; D might be TRBD1 (6 bases). CDR1 and CDR2 from the germline V gene are SGHTA and FQGTGA. The V and J ends lost 5 bases and 4 bases respectively, with 14 bases between them. This CDR3 is built from 15 residues. CDR3 sequence: CASSTSGTTTGELFF. The CDR3 DNA follows: TGTGCCAGCAGCACCTCCGGGACAACCACCGGGGAGCTGTTTTTT.

Ten or more counts support this clonotype. The chain employs TRBV3-1 and TRBJ1-1; D call uncertain. From germline, CDR1 is LGHDT and CDR2 YNNKEL (reference sequence). The V and J ends lost 3 bases and 6 bases respectively, with 11 bases between them. The CDR3 sequence is 13 residues long. The CDR3 loop is CASSHLSGPEAFF. CDR3 coding DNA: TGTGCCAGCAGCCATCTTTCGGGTCCTGAAGCTTTCTTT. Full variable domain (outside the CDR3, taken from reference TRBV3-1 and TRBJ1-1): DTAVSQTPKYLVTQMGNDKSIKCEQNLGHDTMYWYKQDSKKFLKIMFSYNNKELIINETVPNRFSPKSPDKAHLNLHINSLELGDSAVYFCASSHLSGPEAFFGQGTRLTVV.

V and J are TRBV9 and TRBJ1-1; the D is unclear. Germline loops: CDR1 SGDLS, CDR2 YYNGEE. V was pared by 2 bases and J by 5 bases, with 19 bases between. There are 16 residues in the CDR3. CDR3 DNA: TGTGCCAGCAGCGTCGAACCCGGGCAGAAAGAGACTGAAGCTTTCTTT. Its translation: CASSVEPGQKETEAFF.

Comment on this clonotype: It may be a read error: a sequence one base away is much more abundant. This sequence joins TRBV11-2 and TRBJ1-3; possible D gene TRBD1, 5 bases. This CDR3 spans 16 amino acids. V lost 5 bases and J lost 5, with 19 bases in between. CDR1 SGHAT and CDR2 FQNNGV come from the germline V gene. CDR3 loop: CASSLSMGGLRNTIYF. The CDR3 DNA is TGTGCCAGCAGCCTCTCGATGGGGGGTCTCCGAAACACCATATATTTT.

The genes are TRBV6-2 or TRBV6-3 and TRBJ2-5; 14 bases fit TRBD2. Trimming took 5 bases from V and 5 from J; bases not matched to a gene: 7. The CDR3 is made up of 16 amino acids. Germline loops: CDR1 MNHEY, CDR2 SVGEGT. CDR3 DNA: TGTGCCAGCAGTGGGACTAGCGGGGGCCGGCCGGAGACCCAGTACTTC. Translating it yields CASSGTSGGRPETQYF.

This clonotype has more than one count but fewer than ten. The genes are TRBV18 and TRBJ1-3; D is possibly TRBD1 (6 bases). Germline values: CDR1 KGHSH, CDR2 LQKENI. The V end was cut by 4 bases, the J end by 7 bases, with 17 bases between. The CDR3 length is 15 residues. In DNA form, the CDR3 reads TGTGCCAGCTCACGCACGGGACACCAGGATAACACCATATATTTT. Residues: CASSRTGHQDNTIYF.

Comments on this clonotype: This could be a read error, since a much larger clone is one nucleotide away. Without the conserved terminal phenylalanine or tryptophan, this CDR3 likely stems from a read error. The rearrangement links TRBV2 to TRBJ1-4; D not resolved. Germline CDR1 reads SNHLY; CDR2 reads FYNNEI. The CDR3 covers 13 residues. Deletions cut 6 bases from V and 7 bases from J, with 12 bases between. CDR3 nucleotides: TGTGCCAGCAGGTGGGATGCAGGTGAAAAACTGTTTATT. Translation gives CASRWDAGEKLFI.

The chain has TRBV18 and TRBJ2-5; 11 nucleotides match TRBD2. J was trimmed by 5 bases and V by 1 base; bases with no gene match: 3. Germline CDR1 reads KGHSH; CDR2 reads LQKENI. The CDR3 runs 15 residues. The CDR3 sequence is CASSPLAGGTETQYF. For the CDR3, the DNA is TGTGCCAGCTCACCACTAGCGGGGGGGACGGAGACCCAGTACTTC.

The CDR3 bases are TGTGCCAGCAGCCACCTAGCGGGGGGCCACGATACGCAGTATTTT. This encodes CASSHLAGGHDTQYF. The chain has TRBV3-1 and TRBJ2-3; 11 bases are shared with TRBD2. Germline V CDR1 and CDR2: LGHDT, YNNKEL (reference sequence). This CDR3 has 15 amino acids. The trim removed 3 bases at V and 6 bases at J, leaving 5 bases unmatched.

Only a few counts were recorded for this clonotype. V and J are TRBV11-2 and TRBJ1-1, with a weak D call TRBD1 (5 bases). V lost 5 bases to trimming and J lost 1 base, with 14 bases between them. This CDR3 is built from 15 residues. From germline, CDR1 is SGHAT and CDR2 FQNNGV. The chain's CDR3 is CASSPGRDSNTEAFF. In nucleotides, the CDR3 is TGTGCCAGCAGCCCGGGGAGGGACTCGAACACTGAAGCTTTCTTT.

This clonotype was recorded at least ten times. V usage is TRBV5-1 and J usage is TRBJ1-4; D gene uncertain. Germline V gene sequence: CDR1 SGHRS, CDR2 YFSETQ. The CDR3 extends over 15 amino acids. The V and J ends lost 0 bases and 6 bases respectively, with 12 bases between them. This CDR3 is CASSLALPADEKLFF. The CDR3 DNA is TGCGCCAGCAGCTTGGCCCTACCGGCAGATGAAAAACTGTTTTTT.

This clonotype was seen a handful of times. The V call is TRBV19, the J call TRBJ2-5; 12 bases line up with TRBD2. The CDR3 runs 15 residues. CDR1 is LNHDA and CDR2 is SQIVND in the germline V gene (reference sequence). V was clipped by 3 bases and J by 6 bases; unmatched bases: 5. The CDR3 here is CASSIVLAGGKTQYF. The CDR3 coding sequence is TGTGCCAGTAGTATTGTACTAGCGGGAGGAAAGACCCAGTACTTC.

The chain employs TRBV4-2 and TRBJ1-2; D perhaps matches TRBD1 (5 bases). This CDR3 has 15 amino acids. The germline V gene encodes CDR1 LGHNA and CDR2 YNFKEQ. V lost 0 bases to trimming and J lost 4 bases, with 12 bases between them. CDR3 residues: CASSQESEGTYGYTF. The DNA for the CDR3 is TGTGCCAGCAGCCAAGAGTCAGAGGGGACCTATGGCTACACCTTC.

In this sample, this clonotype turned up many times. This chain joins TRBV3-1 and TRBJ2-3; tentatively, D is TRBD1 (6 bases). Trimming took 4 bases from V and 6 from J, leaving 11 bases between them. CDR3 size: 13 residues. Germline V gene data show CDR1 as LGHDT and CDR2 as YNNKEL (reference sequence). This CDR3 reads CASSLQGTDTQYF. CDR3 coding DNA: TGTGCCAGCAGCCTACAGGGAACCGATACGCAGTATTTT.